The entry below gives a single T cell receptor (beta chain) sequence along with its context. Its cognate antigen is unknown. The CDR3 consists of 14 residues. The V and J ends lost 5 bases and 7 bases respectively, with 15 bases between them. Germline CDR1 is MNHNY and CDR2 is SVGAGI (reference sequence). Clones were read by immunoSEQ multiplex PCR, and TCRdb kept only the in-frame ones, dropping some. This table holds fewer than 800,000 clones, about 90% found once. The data were obtained in a study of shared clonotypes between healthy human individuals. Study results and limitations: Naive CD4 clonotypes overlapped across several donors at around 4.7%. Estimated clonotype richness was generally higher in naive than memory subsets.

In the naive CD8 group, cells lacked CD45RO and were positively selected for CCR7, so terminally differentiated effector memory CD45RA+ cells were left out. The donors, healthy adults who were HIV-negative, had experienced no recent acute infections or vaccinations. Sequencing was done on a sample of naive CD8+ T cells sorted from blood. The TCR comes from a man younger than 40 in good health. The chain employs TRBV6-6 and TRBJ2-1, with D perhaps TRBD1 (6 bases). The CDR3 is CASSGARGGNEQFF. The DNA of the CDR3 is TGTGCCAGCAGTGGGGCCAGGGGTGGGAATGAGCAGTTCTTC.